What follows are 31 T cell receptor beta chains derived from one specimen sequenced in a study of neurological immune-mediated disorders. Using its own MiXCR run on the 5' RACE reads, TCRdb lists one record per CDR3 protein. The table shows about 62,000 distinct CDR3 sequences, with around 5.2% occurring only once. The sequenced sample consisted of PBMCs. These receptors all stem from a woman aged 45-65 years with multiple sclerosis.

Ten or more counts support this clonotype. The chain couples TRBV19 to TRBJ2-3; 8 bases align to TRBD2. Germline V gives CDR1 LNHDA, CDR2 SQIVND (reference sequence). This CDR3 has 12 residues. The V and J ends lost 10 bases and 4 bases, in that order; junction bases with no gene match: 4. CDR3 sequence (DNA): TGTGCCACCGGACTAGCAGCAGATACGCAGTATTTT. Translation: CATGLAADTQYF.

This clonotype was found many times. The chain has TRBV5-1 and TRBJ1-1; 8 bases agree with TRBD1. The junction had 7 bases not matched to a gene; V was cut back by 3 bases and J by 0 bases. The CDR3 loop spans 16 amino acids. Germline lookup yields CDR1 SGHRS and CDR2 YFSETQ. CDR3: CASSSIGTGMNTEAFF. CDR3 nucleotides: TGCGCCAGCAGCTCCATTGGGACAGGCATGAACACTGAAGCTTTCTTT. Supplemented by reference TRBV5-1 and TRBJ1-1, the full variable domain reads KAGVTQTPRYLIKTRGQQVTLSCSPISGHRSVSWYQQTPGQGLQFLFEYFSETQRNKGNFPGRFSGRQFSNSRSEMNVSTLELGDSALYLCASSSIGTGMNTEAFFGQGTRLTVV.

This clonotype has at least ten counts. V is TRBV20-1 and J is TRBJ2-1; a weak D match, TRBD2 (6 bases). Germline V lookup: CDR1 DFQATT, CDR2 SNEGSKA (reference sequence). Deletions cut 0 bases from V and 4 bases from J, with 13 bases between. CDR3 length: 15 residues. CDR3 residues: CSARDRGTLYNEQFF. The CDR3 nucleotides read TGCAGTGCTAGAGATCGAGGGACTTTATACAATGAGCAGTTCTTC.

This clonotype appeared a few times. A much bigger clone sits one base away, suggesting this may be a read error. As DNA, the CDR3 is TGTGCCAGCAGCCCAACCTGGAGATCCTACAATGAGCAGTTCTTC. It yields the protein CASSPTWRSYNEQFF. The rearrangement links TRBV9 to TRBJ2-1; D not resolved. In germline, CDR1 is SGDLS, CDR2 YYNGEE. Between the trimmed V and J ends, which lost 4 bases and 1 base, there was a span of 12 bases. The CDR3 length is 15 residues. The full variable domain, its missing parts supplied by reference TRBV9 and TRBJ2-1, is DSGVTQTPKHLITATGQRVTLRCSPRSGDLSVYWYQQSLDQGLQFLIQYYNGEERAKGNILERFSAQQFPDLHSELNLSSLELGDSALYFCASSPTWRSYNEQFFGPGTRLTVL.

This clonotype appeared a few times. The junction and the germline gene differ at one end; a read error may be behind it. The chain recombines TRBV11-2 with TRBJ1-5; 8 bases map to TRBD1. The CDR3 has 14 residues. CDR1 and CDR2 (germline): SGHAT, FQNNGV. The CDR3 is CASSLGTGSQPQNF. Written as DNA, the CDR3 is TGTGCCAGCAGCTTAGGGACAGGGAGCCAGCCCCAGAATTTT.

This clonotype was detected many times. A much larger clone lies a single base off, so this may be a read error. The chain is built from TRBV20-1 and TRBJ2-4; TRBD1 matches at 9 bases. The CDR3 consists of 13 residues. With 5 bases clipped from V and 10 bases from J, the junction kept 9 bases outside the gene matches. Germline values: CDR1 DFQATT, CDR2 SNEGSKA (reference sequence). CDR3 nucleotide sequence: TGCAGTGCTGCATACAGGGGGCAGAAAATTCAGTACTTC. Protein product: CSAAYRGQKIQYF.

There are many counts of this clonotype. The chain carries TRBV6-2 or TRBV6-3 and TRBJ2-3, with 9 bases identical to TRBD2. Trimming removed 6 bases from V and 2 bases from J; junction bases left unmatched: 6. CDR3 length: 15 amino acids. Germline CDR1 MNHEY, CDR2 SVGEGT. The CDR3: CASRPVAGVTDTQYF. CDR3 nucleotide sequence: TGTGCCAGCAGACCAGTAGCGGGGGTCACAGATACGCAGTATTTT.

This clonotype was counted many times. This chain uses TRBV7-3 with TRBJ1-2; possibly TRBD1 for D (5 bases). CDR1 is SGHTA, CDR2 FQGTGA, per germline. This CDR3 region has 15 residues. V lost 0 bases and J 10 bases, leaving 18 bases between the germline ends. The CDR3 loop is CASSLTRDSHSIYTF. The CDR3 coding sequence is TGTGCCAGCAGCTTAACCCGCGACAGTCACTCTATCTACACCTTC.

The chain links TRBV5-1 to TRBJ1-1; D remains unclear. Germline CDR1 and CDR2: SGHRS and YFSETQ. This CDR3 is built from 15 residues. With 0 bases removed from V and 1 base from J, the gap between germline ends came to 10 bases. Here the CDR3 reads CASSLETVENTEAFF. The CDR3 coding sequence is TGCGCCAGCAGCTTGGAAACAGTAGAGAACACTGAAGCTTTCTTT.

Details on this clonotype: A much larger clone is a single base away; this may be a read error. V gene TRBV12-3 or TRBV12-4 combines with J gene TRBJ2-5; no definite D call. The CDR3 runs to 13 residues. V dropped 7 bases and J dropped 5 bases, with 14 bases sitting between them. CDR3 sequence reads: CASTLGMAETQYF. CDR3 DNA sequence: TGTGCCAGCACCCTGGGAATGGCGGAGACCCAGTACTTC.

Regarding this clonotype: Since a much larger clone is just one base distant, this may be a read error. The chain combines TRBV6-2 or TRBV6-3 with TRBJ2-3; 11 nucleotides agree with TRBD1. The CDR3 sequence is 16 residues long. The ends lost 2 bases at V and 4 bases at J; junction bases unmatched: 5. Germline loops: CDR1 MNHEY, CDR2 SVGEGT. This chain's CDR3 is CASSYPRTGGADTQYF. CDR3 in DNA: TGTGCCAGCAGTTACCCTAGGACAGGGGGCGCAGATACGCAGTATTTT.

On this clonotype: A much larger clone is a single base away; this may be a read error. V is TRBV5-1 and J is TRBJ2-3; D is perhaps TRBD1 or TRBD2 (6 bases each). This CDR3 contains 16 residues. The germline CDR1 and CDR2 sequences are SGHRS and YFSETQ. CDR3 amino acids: CASSLRSGGHTDMQYF. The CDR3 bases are TGCGCCAGCAGCTTGCGTTCCGGGGGACACACAGATATGCAGTATTTT.

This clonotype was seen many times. The CDR3 loop reads CASRGGGAKNIQYF. In DNA, the CDR3 is TGTGCCAGCAGGGGGGGGGGAGCCAAAAACATTCAGTACTTC. The V call is TRBV6-5, the J call TRBJ2-4; 7 nucleotides align to TRBD2. Germline loops: CDR1 MNHEY, CDR2 SVGAGI. The CDR3 extends over 14 amino acids. V gave up 6 bases and J gave up 0 bases; unmatched junction bases: 2.

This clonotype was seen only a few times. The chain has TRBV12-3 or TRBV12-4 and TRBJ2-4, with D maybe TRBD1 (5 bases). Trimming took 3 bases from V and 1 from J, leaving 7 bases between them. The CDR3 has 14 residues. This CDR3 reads CASSLSGAKNIQYF. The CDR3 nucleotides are TGTGCCAGCAGTTTGTCAGGGGCCAAAAACATTCAGTACTTC.

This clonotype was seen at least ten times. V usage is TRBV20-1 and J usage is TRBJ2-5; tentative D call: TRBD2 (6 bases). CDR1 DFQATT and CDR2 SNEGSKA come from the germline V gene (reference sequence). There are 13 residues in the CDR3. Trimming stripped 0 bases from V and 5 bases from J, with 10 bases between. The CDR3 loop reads CSARDLGRETQYF. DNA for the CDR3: TGCAGTGCTAGAGATCTAGGGAGGGAGACCCAGTACTTC.

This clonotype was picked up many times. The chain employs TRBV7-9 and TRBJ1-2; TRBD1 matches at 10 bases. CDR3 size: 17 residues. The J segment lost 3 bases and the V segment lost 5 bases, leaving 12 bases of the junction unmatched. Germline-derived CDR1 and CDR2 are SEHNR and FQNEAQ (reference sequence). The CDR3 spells CASSTSGTGVYDYGYTF. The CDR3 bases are TGTGCCAGCAGCACATCCGGGACAGGGGTCTACGACTATGGCTACACCTTC.

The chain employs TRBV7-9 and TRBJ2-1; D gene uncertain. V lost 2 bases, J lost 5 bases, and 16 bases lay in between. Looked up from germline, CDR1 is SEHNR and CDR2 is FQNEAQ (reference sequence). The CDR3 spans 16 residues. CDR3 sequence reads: CASSLMVGSPNNEQFF. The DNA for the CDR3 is TGTGCCAGCAGCTTAATGGTCGGGTCTCCTAACAATGAGCAGTTCTTC.

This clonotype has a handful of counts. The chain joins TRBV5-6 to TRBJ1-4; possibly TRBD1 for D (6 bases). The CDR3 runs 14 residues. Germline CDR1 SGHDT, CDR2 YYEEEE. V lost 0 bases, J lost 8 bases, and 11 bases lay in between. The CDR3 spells CASSLEGHHEKLFF. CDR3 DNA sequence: TGTGCCAGCAGCTTGGAGGGACATCACGAAAAACTGTTTTTT.

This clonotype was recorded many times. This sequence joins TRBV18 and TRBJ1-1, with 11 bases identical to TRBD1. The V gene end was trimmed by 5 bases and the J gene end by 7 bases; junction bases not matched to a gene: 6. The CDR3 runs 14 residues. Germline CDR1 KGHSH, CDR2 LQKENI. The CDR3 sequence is CASSGQGAADEAFF. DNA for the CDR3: TGTGCCAGCTCAGGACAGGGGGCTGCTGATGAAGCTTTCTTT.

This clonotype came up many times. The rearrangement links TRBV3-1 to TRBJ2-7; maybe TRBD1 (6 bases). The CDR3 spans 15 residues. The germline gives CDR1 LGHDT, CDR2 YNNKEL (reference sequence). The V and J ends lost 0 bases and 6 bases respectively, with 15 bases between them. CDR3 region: CASSQDVLGTIEQYF. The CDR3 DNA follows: TGTGCCAGCAGCCAAGATGTCTTAGGGACAATCGAGCAGTACTTC.

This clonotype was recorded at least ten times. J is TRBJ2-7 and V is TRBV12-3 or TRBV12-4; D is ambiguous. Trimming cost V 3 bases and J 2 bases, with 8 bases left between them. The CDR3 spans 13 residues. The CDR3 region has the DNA TGTGCCAGCAGTTTCAGACTGGCCTACGAGCAGTACGTC. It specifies CASSFRLAYEQYV.

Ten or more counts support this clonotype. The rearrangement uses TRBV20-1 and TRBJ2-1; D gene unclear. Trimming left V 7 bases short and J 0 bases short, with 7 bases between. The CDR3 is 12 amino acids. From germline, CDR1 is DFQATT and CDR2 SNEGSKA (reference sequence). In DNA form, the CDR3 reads TGCAGTGGGGTGGGCTCCTACAATGAGCAGTTCTTC. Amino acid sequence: CSGVGSYNEQFF.

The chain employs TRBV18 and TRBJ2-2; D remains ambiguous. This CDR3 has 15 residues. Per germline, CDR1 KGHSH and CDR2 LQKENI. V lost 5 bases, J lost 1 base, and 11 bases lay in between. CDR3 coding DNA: TGTGCCAGCTCAGGCGGCCTAAGGAACACCGGGGAGCTGTTTTTT. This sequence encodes CASSGGLRNTGELFF. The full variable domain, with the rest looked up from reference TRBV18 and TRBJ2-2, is NAGVMQNPRHLVRRRGQEARLRCSPMKGHSHVYWYRQLPEEGLKFMVYLQKENIIDESGMPKERFSAEFPKEGPSILRIQQVVRGDSAAYFCASSGGLRNTGELFFGEGSRLTVL.

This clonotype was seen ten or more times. The chain's CDR3 is CASSYAGQAPQYF. CDR3 bases: TGTGCCAGCAGTTACGCCGGACAGGCCCCGCAGTATTTT. This chain joins TRBV6-2 or TRBV6-3 and TRBJ2-3; 7 positions agree with TRBD1. This CDR3 contains 13 residues. V dropped 2 bases and J dropped 10; count of bases not matched to a gene: 6. CDR1 is MNHEY, CDR2 SVGEGT, per germline.

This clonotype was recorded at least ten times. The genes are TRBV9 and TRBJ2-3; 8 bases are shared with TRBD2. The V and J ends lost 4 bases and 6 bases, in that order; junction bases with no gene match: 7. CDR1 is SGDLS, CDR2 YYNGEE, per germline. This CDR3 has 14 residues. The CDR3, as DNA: TGTGCCAGCAGCCCCGGACTAGCATCCGATACGCAGTATTTT. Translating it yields CASSPGLASDTQYF.

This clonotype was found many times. Written as DNA, the CDR3 is TGCAGTGCTGGCAATTCCGGGACAGGGGAGAATGGCTACACCTTC. Its protein product is CSAGNSGTGENGYTF. The rearrangement links TRBV20-1 to TRBJ1-2, with 10 bases identical to TRBD1. J gave up 6 bases and V 5 bases, and 12 bases lay outside the gene matches. The length of the CDR3 is 15 residues. CDR1 DFQATT and CDR2 SNEGSKA come from the germline V gene (reference sequence).

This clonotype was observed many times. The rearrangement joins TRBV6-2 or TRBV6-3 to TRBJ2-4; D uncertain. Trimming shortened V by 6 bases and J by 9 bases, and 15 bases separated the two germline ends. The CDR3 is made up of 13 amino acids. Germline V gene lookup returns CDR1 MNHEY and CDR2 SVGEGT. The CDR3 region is CASRETSNGIQYF. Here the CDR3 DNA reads TGTGCCAGCAGGGAGACCTCAAATGGCATTCAGTACTTC.

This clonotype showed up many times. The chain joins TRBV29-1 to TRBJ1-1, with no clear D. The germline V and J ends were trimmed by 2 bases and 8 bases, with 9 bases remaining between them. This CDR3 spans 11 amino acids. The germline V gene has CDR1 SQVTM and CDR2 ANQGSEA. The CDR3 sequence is CSVEKGSEAFF. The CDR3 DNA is TGCAGCGTTGAAAAGGGTTCCGAAGCTTTCTTT.

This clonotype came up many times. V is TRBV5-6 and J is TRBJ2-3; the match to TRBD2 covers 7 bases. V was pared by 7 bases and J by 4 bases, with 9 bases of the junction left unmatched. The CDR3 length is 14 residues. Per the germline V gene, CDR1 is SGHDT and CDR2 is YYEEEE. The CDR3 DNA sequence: TGTGCCAGCTCCCCCGGGGGGATGGCAGATACGCAGTATTTT. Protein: CASSPGGMADTQYF.

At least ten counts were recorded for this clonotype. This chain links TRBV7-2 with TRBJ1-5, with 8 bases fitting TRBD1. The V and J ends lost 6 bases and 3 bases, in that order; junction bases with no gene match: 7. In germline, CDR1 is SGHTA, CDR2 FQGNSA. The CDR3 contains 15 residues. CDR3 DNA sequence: TGTGCCAGCAGTCCCACAGGGGGTTTCAATCAGCCCCAGCATTTT. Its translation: CASSPTGGFNQPQHF.

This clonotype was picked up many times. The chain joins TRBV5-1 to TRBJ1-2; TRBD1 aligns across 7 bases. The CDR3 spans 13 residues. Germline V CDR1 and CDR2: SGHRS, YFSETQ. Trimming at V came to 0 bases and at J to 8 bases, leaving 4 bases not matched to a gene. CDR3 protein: CASSLAGGDGYTF. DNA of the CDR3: TGCGCCAGCAGCTTGGCAGGGGGAGACGGCTACACCTTC.